Below are 21 T cell receptor beta chains sequenced from a single sample in a study of cytomegalovirus exposure and HLA in healthy donors. PCR involved 60 Vbeta and 13 Jbeta primers. Some clones are missing from TCRdb's copy, which holds only in-frame ones; the method was immunoSEQ multiplex PCR. The sample holds 70,000 to 80,000 clones. Sample: PBMCs. The receptors stem from a man aged 40-50 years in good health and CMV-seronegative.

The chain combines TRBV9 with TRBJ2-5, with 16 bases fitting TRBD2. Losses at the gene ends were 4 bases for V and 4 bases for J; bases not matched to a gene: 13. Germline V gene lookup returns CDR1 SGDLS and CDR2 YYNGEE. This CDR3 has 19 residues. The CDR3 loop reads CASSPGTSGGALSGETQYF. The CDR3 DNA reads TGTGCCAGCAGCCCTGGGACTAGCGGGGGGGCCTTATCAGGAGAGACCCAGTACTTC.

V usage is TRBV6-4 and J usage is TRBJ2-1; D not certain. Germline V gene lookup returns CDR1 MRHNA and CDR2 SNTAGT. Trimming stripped 4 bases from V and 2 bases from J, with 18 bases between. This CDR3 spans 17 amino acids. The CDR3, as DNA: TGTGCCAGCAGTGCCCTCCTACAGTTCTCCACCTACAATGAGCAGTTCTTC. Amino acids: CASSALLQFSTYNEQFF.

The chain couples TRBV6-1 to TRBJ1-1; D may be TRBD1 (5 bases). V was pared by 7 bases and J by 1 base, with 16 bases between. The CDR3 loop spans 15 amino acids. Germline V gene lookup returns CDR1 MNHNS and CDR2 SASEGT. CDR3 in amino acids: CASIWFRGENTEAFF. The DNA for the CDR3 is TGTGCCAGCATATGGTTTCGGGGGGAGAACACTGAAGCTTTCTTT.

The J gene is TRBJ1-1, the V gene TRBV4-3; D uncertain. Germline CDR1 is LGHNA and CDR2 is YSLEER. The V gene lost 0 bases and the J gene lost 3 bases, with 11 bases spanning the gap. CDR3 length: 15 residues. The CDR3 sequence: CASSQDEDADTEAFF. The CDR3 DNA follows: TGCGCCAGCAGCCAAGATGAGGATGCAGACACTGAAGCTTTCTTT.

The chain has TRBV11-2 and TRBJ1-1; TRBD1 might be the D (5 bases). V lost 2 bases to trimming and J lost 6 bases, with 13 bases between them. This CDR3 contains 14 residues. Per germline, CDR1 SGHAT and CDR2 FQNNGV. The DNA for the CDR3 is TGTGCCAGCAGCTTACAGGGTGTTATATCTGAAGCTTTCTTT. This codes for CASSLQGVISEAFF.

The V and J genes are TRBV9 and TRBJ2-7, with D perhaps TRBD1 (6 bases). The V and J ends lost 0 bases and 4 bases respectively, with 11 bases between them. Per the germline V gene, CDR1 is SGDLS and CDR2 is YYNGEE. The CDR3 spans 14 residues. CDR3 in DNA: TGTGCCAGCAGCGTAGCAGGACAGCTTTACGAGCAGTACTTC. Encoded protein: CASSVAGQLYEQYF.

The rearrangement uses TRBV28 and TRBJ2-7, with 9 bases identical to TRBD1. V gave up 3 bases and J gave up 4 bases; unmatched junction bases: 7. Germline V gives CDR1 MDHEN, CDR2 SYDVKM. The CDR3 length is 15 residues. The CDR3 loop reads CASSFRGTGNYEQYF. CDR3 nucleotide sequence: TGTGCCAGCAGTTTTCGAGGGACAGGGAATTACGAGCAGTACTTC.

V gene TRBV29-1 combines with J gene TRBJ2-7, with TRBD2 identical over 7 bases. In germline, CDR1 is SQVTM, CDR2 ANQGSEA. V shed 6 bases, J shed 3 bases, and the junction held 14 bases outside the gene matches. This CDR3 spans 15 amino acids. The CDR3 DNA reads TGCAGCGTCGCCGCCGGGACTACCACAAACTACGAGCAGTACTTC. It specifies CSVAAGTTTNYEQYF.

The chain uses TRBV19 and TRBJ1-5; 8 bases are a match to TRBD1. CDR3 size: 15 residues. Germline lookup yields CDR1 LNHDA and CDR2 SQIVND (reference sequence). J was trimmed by 6 bases and V by 5 bases; bases with no gene match: 9. In DNA form, the CDR3 reads TGTGCCAGTAGTCCCCGGACAGGGTTCGGTCAGCCCCAGCATTTT. Its protein is CASSPRTGFGQPQHF.

V is TRBV19 and J is TRBJ2-1; a weak D match, TRBD2 (5 bases). The CDR3 runs 15 residues. CDR1 and CDR2 from the germline V gene are LNHDA and SQIVND (reference sequence). The germline V and J ends were trimmed by 6 bases and 3 bases, with 15 bases remaining between them. CDR3 coding DNA: TGTGCCAGTAGGCCTGAGGGCTACAACTACAATGAGCAGTTCTTC. This gives the protein CASRPEGYNYNEQFF.

The V and J genes are TRBV28 and TRBJ1-2; D possibly corresponds to TRBD1 (5 bases). V lost 4 bases and J 3 bases, leaving 9 bases between the germline ends. Germline CDR1 and CDR2: MDHEN and SYDVKM. This CDR3 region has 13 residues. CDR3 residues: CASSWGRDYGYTF. Here the CDR3 DNA reads TGTGCCAGCAGTTGGGGCCGGGACTATGGCTACACCTTC.

V is TRBV5-1 and J is TRBJ1-2; the D gene is possibly TRBD1 (6 bases). CDR3 length: 13 residues. V was cut by 1 base and J by 6 bases, with 10 bases left in between. CDR1 is SGHRS and CDR2 is YFSETQ in the germline V gene. DNA of the CDR3: TGCGCCAGCAGCTTGCAGGGGACGAATGGCTACACCTTC. As protein: CASSLQGTNGYTF.

The chain is built from TRBV28 and TRBJ2-7, with D perhaps matching TRBD1 (6 bases). There are 16 residues in the CDR3. The V gene's germline CDR1 is MDHEN and CDR2 SYDVKM. With 6 bases removed from V and 0 bases from J, the gap between germline ends came to 18 bases. The DNA for the CDR3 is TGTGCCAGCAGACCTGGACAGCGCGCTTTCTCCTACGAGCAGTACTTC. Protein product: CASRPGQRAFSYEQYF.

This chain connects TRBV4-1 to TRBJ2-1; possible D gene TRBD2, 6 bases. Trimming took off 0 bases at V and 8 bases at J, with 11 bases between the two ends. The CDR3 has 14 amino acids. Germline V gene sequence: CDR1 MGHRA, CDR2 YSYEKL. CDR3 sequence reads: CASSQEGGRHEQFF. The CDR3 nucleotides read TGCGCCAGCAGCCAAGAAGGAGGGAGGCATGAGCAGTTCTTC.

V usage is TRBV5-6 and J usage is TRBJ2-7; TRBD2 might be the D (6 bases). Germline CDR1 is SGHDT and CDR2 is YYEEEE. V was pared by 4 bases and J by 0 bases, with 14 bases between. The CDR3 spans 15 residues. This chain's CDR3 is CASSPRRGSSYEQYF. In nucleotides, the CDR3 is TGTGCCAGCAGCCCCCGGAGGGGAAGCTCCTACGAGCAGTACTTC.

The chain combines TRBV7-9 with TRBJ2-7; 10 bases fit TRBD1. The V gene end was trimmed by 1 base and the J gene end by 3 bases; junction bases not matched to a gene: 9. Per germline, CDR1 SEHNR and CDR2 FQNEAQ (reference sequence). This CDR3 is 17 amino acids long. CDR3 amino acids: CASSLGTPGQGIYEQYF. CDR3 coding DNA: TGTGCCAGCAGCTTAGGGACTCCGGGACAGGGGATCTACGAGCAGTACTTC.

The chain joins TRBV7-9 to TRBJ2-1, with D possibly TRBD1 on 6 matching bases. CDR3 length: 14 amino acids. The V end was cut by 1 base, the J end by 15 bases, with 19 bases between. Germline lookup yields CDR1 SEHNR and CDR2 FQNEAQ (reference sequence). In DNA form, the CDR3 reads TGTGCCAGCAGCTTAGAGGTTGCAGGACAGACTCTGTTCTTC. Translating gives CASSLEVAGQTLFF.

The chain joins TRBV18 to TRBJ1-6; 8 bases agree with TRBD1. V shed 1 base and J 5 bases; nucleotides not matched to a gene: 4. CDR1 KGHSH and CDR2 LQKENI come from the germline V gene. The CDR3 totals 16 residues. The CDR3 bases are TGTGCCAGCTCACCACAGGGACAGGCCAATAATTCACCCCTCCACTTT. As protein: CASSPQGQANNSPLHF.

This chain connects TRBV30 to TRBJ2-3; 12 bases fit TRBD2. The CDR3 runs 20 residues. Losses at the gene ends were 0 bases for V and 6 bases for J; bases not matched to a gene: 19. Per germline, CDR1 GTSNPN and CDR2 SVGIG (reference sequence). CDR3 protein: CAWSVSPLAGGFRLVDTQYF. CDR3 nucleotide sequence: TGTGCCTGGAGTGTATCGCCTCTAGCGGGGGGGTTTCGTTTGGTTGATACGCAGTATTTT.

The chain uses TRBV19 and TRBJ1-2; 8 nucleotides agree with TRBD1. The germline V gene encodes CDR1 LNHDA and CDR2 SQIVND (reference sequence). The CDR3 is 17 amino acids. V was clipped by 2 bases and J by 1 base; unmatched bases: 9. The CDR3, as DNA: TGTGCCAGTAGTATACGCGGGACAGGAAATAATAACTATGGCTACACCTTC. Its translation: CASSIRGTGNNNYGYTF.

The chain combines TRBV9 with TRBJ1-5; D is uncertain. The germline gives CDR1 SGDLS, CDR2 YYNGEE. The CDR3 runs 15 residues. The ends were cut back, 4 bases at V and 0 bases at J, with 11 bases in the middle. CDR3 DNA: TGTGCCAGCAGCCACAACGGAGATAGCAATCAGCCCCAGCATTTT. It yields the protein CASSHNGDSNQPQHF.